This T cell receptor (beta chain) was observed in a study of blood T cell repertoires in COVID-19. Authors' analysis steps: By means of reference gene primer amplification, nucleated cell counts were estimated. Measured with immunoSEQ multiplex PCR; TCRdb has only the in-frame clones, and not every one. The DNA gave D and trimming, while V, J and clone size come from that table. The sample shows some 180,000 clones, 80% to 90% of them seen only once. The sample was peripheral blood. The source is a woman aged 40 to 49 with COVID-19, enrolled during active disease.

The CDR3 DNA reads as TGTGCCAGCAGCTTGAAGCAAGTCTCCTACAATGAGCAGTTCTTC. Its protein product is CASSLKQVSYNEQFF. The chain combines TRBV5-8 with TRBJ2-1; D gene uncertain. The CDR3 extends over 15 amino acids. The germline gives CDR1 SGHTS, CDR2 YDEGEE. V lost 1 base and J lost 0, with 8 bases in between.